What follows are 14 T cell receptor beta chains derived from one specimen sequenced in a study of blood T cell repertoires in COVID-19 (dated by TCRdb to the early 2020s). Libraries were built with the immunoSEQ multiplex PCR assay. TCRdb obtained this table from immuneACCESS and retained in-frame rearrangements with V and J assigned. These tables miss some clones; where compared with another copy, unresolved V genes account for less than half of the shortfall, and the remainder is unexplained. For this sample the table gives 350,000 to 550,000 clones, of which more than 85% were detected only once. The top ten constitute 4.3% of the sample. Material for sequencing was peripheral blood. The origin of the receptors is a woman between 25 and 40 years old with acute or convalescent COVID-19.

This sequence joins TRBV2 and TRBJ1-5, with 8 bases aligning to TRBD1. CDR3 size: 14 residues. Germline CDR1 SNHLY, CDR2 FYNNEI. V was pared by 3 bases and J by 7 bases, with 5 bases of the junction left unmatched. CDR3 sequence: CASSDTGGQQPQHF. In DNA form, the CDR3 reads TGTGCCAGCAGTGATACAGGGGGTCAGCAGCCCCAGCATTTT.

The V call is TRBV3-1 (or the pseudogene TRBV3-2), the J call TRBJ2-5; D is ambiguous. Germline CDR1 and CDR2: LGHDT and YNNKEL (reference sequence). Trimming stripped 0 bases from V and 5 bases from J, with 13 bases between. The CDR3 is made up of 15 amino acids. CDR3 amino acids: CASSQDLNPMETQYF. In nucleotides, the CDR3 is TGTGCCAGCAGCCAAGATTTGAACCCTATGGAGACCCAGTACTTC.

The rearrangement joins TRBV21-1 to TRBJ2-3; the table's D gene call, TRBD2, was not cross checked with the DNA. TRBV21-1 is termed a pseudogene. The CDR3 totals 16 residues. CDR3 nucleotides: TGTGCCAGCACCACTCGGACTAGCGGGGGGGCCTATACGCAGTATTTT. Its protein is CASTTRTSGGAYTQYF.

The V and J genes are TRBV29-1 and TRBJ1-1; possibly TRBD1 for D (6 bases). CDR3 length equals 15 residues. Trimming left V 4 bases short and J 4 bases short, with 19 bases between. Germline CDR1 SQVTM, CDR2 ANQGSEA. The CDR3, as DNA: TGCAGCGTTGTCAGGGGCTCAGTAGGCGCCACTGAAGCTTTCTTT. Protein sequence: CSVVRGSVGATEAFF.

The J gene is TRBJ1-2, the V gene TRBV9; D is unresolved. CDR3 size: 13 residues. CDR1 and CDR2 from the germline V gene are SGDLS and YYNGEE. V lost 0 bases, J lost 10 bases, and 13 bases lay in between. CDR3 coding DNA: TGTGCCAGCAGCGTAGGTGCCGGGGTCCACTACACCTTC. It codes for CASSVGAGVHYTF.

The V call is TRBV5-1, the J call TRBJ1-1; 7 bases align to TRBD1. Unmatched junction bases numbered 11, after V lost 5 bases and J lost 7 bases. Germline assignment: CDR1 SGHRS and CDR2 YFSETQ. The CDR3 length is 14 residues. The CDR3 nucleotides are TGCGCCAGCAGGCCGGACAGGTTACCTATTGAAGCTTTCTTT. This encodes CASRPDRLPIEAFF.

The J gene is TRBJ2-2, the V gene TRBV6-5, with a possible D match to TRBD2 (6 bases). The CDR3 is made up of 14 amino acids. Germline lookup yields CDR1 MNHEY and CDR2 SVGAGI. V was clipped by 6 bases and J by 2 bases, with 10 bases between them. CDR3 nucleotides: TGTGCCAGCAGGGGGGGAAGCAACACCGGGGAGCTGTTTTTT. It encodes CASRGGSNTGELFF.

This clone was observed a single time. V is TRBV2 and J is TRBJ2-3; 11 bases fit TRBD2. CDR3 length: 15 residues. J was trimmed by 4 bases and V by 5 bases; bases with no gene match: 5. From germline, CDR1 is SNHLY and CDR2 FYNNEI. In DNA form, the CDR3 reads TGTGCCAGCAGTATAGCGGGGGGGCCCCCAGATACGCAGTATTTT. Its translation: CASSIAGGPPDTQYF.

The CDR3 sequence: CSASRDRDHSYTF. As DNA, the CDR3 is TGCAGTGCTAGTCGGGACAGGGACCACAGCTACACCTTC. This sequence joins TRBV20-1 and TRBJ1-2, with 9 nucleotides matching TRBD1. CDR3 length: 13 amino acids. Germline loops: CDR1 DFQATT, CDR2 SNEGSKA (reference sequence). V was clipped by 3 bases and J by 9 bases; unmatched bases: 8.

This chain joins TRBV2 and TRBJ1-6; TRBD1 might be the D (6 bases). The CDR3 is 18 residues long. V lost 2 bases, J lost 3 bases, and 17 bases lay in between. Germline V gene sequence: CDR1 SNHLY, CDR2 FYNNEI. In DNA form, the CDR3 reads TGTGCCAGCAGTGAATCGCTTACCCGGGACAACTATAATTCACCCCTCCACTTT. This codes for CASSESLTRDNYNSPLHF. The entire variable domain, with the rest obtained from reference TRBV2 and TRBJ1-6, is as follows: EPEVTQTPSHQVTQMGQEVILRCVPISNHLYFYWYRQILGQKVEFLVSFYNNEISEKSEIFDDQFSVERPDGSNFTLKIRSTKLEDSAMYFCASSESLTRDNYNSPLHFGNGTRLTVT.

This clone was counted at least ten times. The V gene is TRBV6-1, the J gene TRBJ2-7; 7 nucleotides agree with TRBD1. CDR1 is MNHNS, CDR2 SASEGT, per germline. The CDR3 runs 17 residues. After removal of 4 bases from V and 0 bases from J, the junction contained 12 bases not matched to a gene. CDR3 amino acids: CASSGPPTGLTSYEQYF. The DNA of the CDR3 is TGTGCCAGCAGTGGCCCCCCGACAGGGCTGACCTCCTACGAGCAGTACTTC.

This chain joins TRBV6-4 and TRBJ1-3, with D unclear. Between the trimmed V and J ends, which lost 2 bases and 0 bases, there was a span of 14 bases. Looked up from germline, CDR1 is MRHNA and CDR2 is SNTAGT. CDR3 length: 17 residues. The CDR3 DNA sequence: TGTGCCAGCAGTGACCCTAAATCCGGGAACTCTGGAAACACCATATATTTT. Residues: CASSDPKSGNSGNTIYF.

In this sample, this clone turned up once. The J gene is TRBJ1-1, the V gene TRBV5-1, with TRBD1 matching 8 bases. The CDR3 length is 16 residues. V lost 1 base to trimming and J lost 5 bases; unmatched junction nucleotides: 10. Germline V CDR1 and CDR2: SGHRS, YFSETQ. This chain's CDR3 is CASSLMTGEGGTEAFF. In DNA form, the CDR3 reads TGCGCCAGCAGCTTGATGACAGGGGAAGGAGGAACTGAAGCTTTCTTT.

The V gene is TRBV3-1 (or the pseudogene TRBV3-2), the J gene TRBJ1-2, with D tentatively TRBD1 (6 bases). Between the trimmed V and J ends, which lost 0 bases and 3 bases, there was a span of 11 bases. Germline V gene data show CDR1 as LGHDT and CDR2 as YNNKEL (reference sequence). This CDR3 has 15 residues. The CDR3 bases are TGTGCCAGCAGCCAAGATGTAGGGGGGGACTATGGCTACACCTTC. Residues: CASSQDVGGDYGYTF.